These T cell receptor beta chains were read from a single sample in a study of cytomegalovirus exposure and HLA in healthy donors. Using immunoSEQ multiplex PCR, the repertoire was profiled, and TCRdb retains in-frame clones only, with some absent. Among 64,000 or so clones, around two thirds were seen once, and the ten largest hold around 10%. Material for sequencing was PBMCs. These TCRs come from a woman in her forties or fifties in good health and CMV-seropositive. CDR3s include the opening cysteine and the closing phenylalanine or tryptophan. D genes are given only for firm matches. Clone size appears in some rows only: once, few, many, or a class for an expanded clone.

d_gene	abundance	j_gene	v_gene	CDR3nt	CDR3aa
TRBD2	-	TRBJ2-1	TRBV7-2	TGTGCCAGCAGCTCCAGACTAGCGGGGCAATACAATGAGCAGTTCTTC	CASSSRLAGQYNEQFF
-	-	TRBJ2-3	TRBV6-5	TGTGCCAGCAGTATCGGGACATACACAGATACGCAGTATTTT	CASSIGTYTDTQYF
TRBD1	few	TRBJ2-3	TRBV9	TGTGCCAGCAGCTCCTGGGACAGCTTCACAGATACGCAGTATTTT	CASSSWDSFTDTQYF
-	few	TRBJ2-1	TRBV5-4	TGTGCCAGCAGGGAGAGCTCCTACAATGAGCAGTTCTTC	CASRESSYNEQFF
-	-	TRBJ2-7	TRBV29-1	TGCAGCGTTGCGGGTATAATGGACTACGAGCAGTACTTC	CSVAGIMDYEQYF
-	few	TRBJ2-5	TRBV9	TGTGCCAGCAGCGCAGGGGTAGGGACCCAGTACTTC	CASSAGVGTQYF
TRBD1	-	TRBJ1-4	TRBV9	TGTGCCAGCTCTTTACAGGGGGGAAAACTGTTTTTT	CASSLQGGKLFF
TRBD1	few	TRBJ2-1	TRBV5-1	TGCGCCAGCAGCTTGGGAGGGACAGGGAATATCAATGAGCAGTTCTTC	CASSLGGTGNINEQFF
TRBD2	once	TRBJ2-6	TRBV5-6	TGTGCCAGCAGCTTAGGAGCGGGAGGTTATGGGGCCAACGTCCTGACTTTC	CASSLGAGGYGANVLTF
TRBD1	-	TRBJ2-1	TRBV6-5	TGTGCCAGCAGCCAAAACAGGGGTAATGAGCAGTTCTTC	CASSQNRGNEQFF
-	-	TRBJ2-1	TRBV7-9	TGTGCCAGCAGCTTAGACAACAATGAGCAGTTCTTC	CASSLDNNEQFF
-	once	TRBJ2-6	TRBV4-1	TGCGCCAGCAGCCAGGGAGAGGGCACTGGGGCCAACGTCCTGACTTTC	CASSQGEGTGANVLTF
TRBD2	-	TRBJ2-7	TRBV4-1	TGCGCCAGCAGCCAACCCCCGGGAGCGGGAGGGCCTAGACCCTACGAGCAGTACTTC	CASSQPPGAGGPRPYEQYF
TRBD1	-	TRBJ2-7	TRBV7-8	TGTGCCAGCAGCCCCCGACAGGGGATCGACGAGCAGTACTTC	CASSPRQGIDEQYF
TRBD1	-	TRBJ1-2	TRBV5-1	TGCGCCAGCAGCCACGATCGACAGGGGGGTAAACTTAACTATGGCTACACCTTC	CASSHDRQGGKLNYGYTF
TRBD2	-	TRBJ2-1	TRBV18	TGTGCCAGCTCACCAGCACTAGCGGGGGGGTCAAATGAGCAGTTCTTC	CASSPALAGGSNEQFF
TRBD1	-	TRBJ1-1	TRBV7-2	TGTGCCAGCAGCTCGACTACAGGGGCCACTGAAGCTTTCTTT	CASSSTTGATEAFF
-	-	TRBJ1-2	TRBV4-1	TGCGCCAGCAGCCAAGATGGGCAGGACTATGGCTACACCTTC	CASSQDGQDYGYTF
-	-	TRBJ2-2	TRBV19	TGTGCCAGTAGACCTCTAGCGTACACCGGGGAGCTGTTTTTT	CASRPLAYTGELFF
-	-	TRBJ2-2	TRBV5-1	TGCGCCAGCAGCTTCTTCCTAGTCGGCGGGGAGCTGTTTTTT	CASSFFLVGGELFF
TRBD1	-	TRBJ1-6	TRBV27	TGTGCCAGCAGTTTAGCCACAGGGGACAATTCACCCCTCCACTTT	CASSLATGDNSPLHF
-	-	TRBJ1-1	TRBV11-2	TGTGCCAGCAGCTGGGGACAGAACACTGAAGCTTTCTTT	CASSWGQNTEAFF
-	-	TRBJ1-1	TRBV6-1	TGTGCCAGCAGTGAAGGGGGCCCCACTGAAGCTTTCTTT	CASSEGGPTEAFF
TRBD1	-	TRBJ1-6	TRBV4-3	TGCGCCAGCAGCCAAGGTCACAGGGGAGGATCACCCCTCCACTTT	CASSQGHRGGSPLHF
-	-	TRBJ2-7	TRBV11-2	TGTGCCAGCAGCTTAGTCGGCACCTCAGCGAAGTACGAGCAGTACTTC	CASSLVGTSAKYEQYF
TRBD1	-	TRBJ1-5	TRBV19	TGTGCCAGCCGGGACAGGGATAGTCAGCCCCAGCATTTT	CASRDRDSQPQHF
-	-	TRBJ1-4	TRBV29-1	TGCAGCGTTGGCGGAGGGGCTCATGAAAAACTGTTTTTT	CSVGGGAHEKLFF
TRBD2	few	TRBJ2-3	TRBV11-3	TGTGCCAGCAGCTTCGACGGGGGGAGCACAGATACGCAGTATTTT	CASSFDGGSTDTQYF
TRBD2	-	TRBJ2-5	TRBV6-5	TGTGCCAGCACCATGACGGGGGGGCCTCATAAGACCCAGTACTTC	CASTMTGGPHKTQYF
TRBD2	-	TRBJ2-7	TRBV11-2	TGTGCTCCTAAACTAGCGCTCTACGAGCAGTACTTC	CAPKLALYEQYF
-	-	TRBJ2-2	TRBV5-1	TGCGCCAGCAGCTTGGTTTTGAGGACCGGGGAGCTGTTTTTT	CASSLVLRTGELFF
-	-	TRBJ1-2	TRBV7-8	TGTGCCAGCAGCTTCTATGGGACACCGAAAGGGTATGGCTACACCTTC	CASSFYGTPKGYGYTF
TRBD1	-	TRBJ2-3	TRBV5-1	TGCGCCAGCAGCCCGGGACAGCCAGCCGATACGCAGTATTTT	CASSPGQPADTQYF
-	-	TRBJ2-7	TRBV6-1	TGTGCCAGCAGTGAAGCGAGCTACGAGCAGTACTTC	CASSEASYEQYF
-	-	TRBJ2-3	TRBV19	TGTGCCAGTAGTATAGCCCGGGAGACGCAGTATTTT	CASSIARETQYF
TRBD1	few	TRBJ1-2	TRBV6-5	TGTGCCAGCAGTTTCACCGGACAGGGGGGAAATGGCTACACCTTC	CASSFTGQGGNGYTF
TRBD2	-	TRBJ2-7	TRBV19	TGTGCCAGTAGCGCGCTAGCGGGCCTTTACGAGCAGTACTTC	CASSALAGLYEQYF
TRBD1	-	TRBJ1-1	TRBV19	TGTGCCAGCGAAGCCGGGACAGGGGGCACTGAAGCTTTCTTT	CASEAGTGGTEAFF
-	-	TRBJ2-6	TRBV19	TGTGCCACCGGACAGTCCGGGGCCAACGTCCTGACTTTC	CATGQSGANVLTF
-	-	TRBJ1-2	TRBV6-5	TGTGCCAGCAGCAGGGGTAACTATGGCTACACCTTC	CASSRGNYGYTF
TRBD2	-	TRBJ2-5	TRBV7-2	TGTGCCAGCAGCTTAGAAGCGGGGGAAGAGACCCAGTACTTC	CASSLEAGEETQYF
TRBD2	few	TRBJ2-1	TRBV7-3	TGTGCCAGCAGCGCAGAGGGACTACCGACCAATGAGCAGTTCTTC	CASSAEGLPTNEQFF
-	few	TRBJ1-1	TRBV27	TGTGCCAGCAGTTTACCCTTTGGACAAGAAGCTTTCTTT	CASSLPFGQEAFF
-	-	TRBJ1-4	TRBV5-8	TGTGCCAGCAGCTTTGGGGGCACAGGCTCCTCTAATGAAAAACTGTTTTTT	CASSFGGTGSSNEKLFF